The 28 T cell receptor beta chains given below trace back to one sample, sequenced in a study of cytomegalovirus exposure and HLA in healthy donors. PCR amplification relied on 60 Vbeta primers (plus 13 Jbeta primers). Here immunoSEQ multiplex PCR was the method, and the copy in TCRdb shows in-frame clones only, minus some. The sample has 150,000 or so clones, roughly 70% seen once. The sequenced sample consisted of PBMCs. The origin of the receptors is a man under 40 in good health and CMV-seronegative.

This chain connects TRBV10-3 to TRBJ2-3, with D hard to call. This CDR3 is 14 amino acids long. Trimming took off 4 bases at V and 0 bases at J, with 8 bases between the two ends. Germline V gives CDR1 ENHRY, CDR2 SYGVKD. CDR3 nucleotides: TGTGCCATCAGTGCTGTATCTAGCACAGATACGCAGTATTTT. Its translation is CAISAVSSTDTQYF.

This rearrangement joins TRBV6-5 to TRBJ1-2; D is uncertain. V was trimmed by 7 bases and J by 3 bases, leaving 9 bases between them. This CDR3 spans 12 amino acids. Germline CDR1 and CDR2: MNHEY and SVGAGI. The CDR3, as DNA: TGTGCCAGCAAGGTCGGGGACTATGGCTACACCTTC. Amino acid sequence: CASKVGDYGYTF.

The V and J genes are TRBV6-6 and TRBJ2-1; unclear D gene. The CDR3 runs to 12 residues. Trimming pared 5 bases from V and 8 bases from J, leaving 10 bases between. Germline V CDR1 and CDR2: MNHNY, SVGAGI (reference sequence). The CDR3 DNA reads TGTGCCAGCAGTCCCGGTGCCGATGAGCAGTTCTTC. Translation: CASSPGADEQFF.

The chain carries TRBV19 and TRBJ1-1; D is uncertain. This CDR3 has 14 residues. Trimming left V 7 bases short and J 0 bases short, with 12 bases between. Germline CDR1 LNHDA, CDR2 SQIVND (reference sequence). The DNA of the CDR3 is TGTGCCAGTACCCGCAGACTCCTGAACACTGAAGCTTTCTTT. Translated: CASTRRLLNTEAFF.

The chain combines TRBV5-1 with TRBJ2-5; D perhaps matches TRBD2 (7 bases). The DNA end lines up better with TRBJ2-7; the J call may be wrong. The CDR3 is 14 residues long. Looked up from germline, CDR1 is SGHRS and CDR2 is YFSETQ. CDR3 DNA sequence: TGCGCCAGCAGCGCGGTGGGGGGGCTCGACGAGCAGTACTTC. It encodes CASSAVGGLDEQYF.

The V gene is TRBV6-4, the J gene TRBJ2-2; 7 nucleotides line up with TRBD1. V shed 5 bases, J shed 5 bases, and the junction held 5 bases outside the gene matches. The germline V gene encodes CDR1 MRHNA and CDR2 SNTAGT. The CDR3 is 14 residues long. CDR3 loop: CASSIDRATGELFF. The CDR3 region has the DNA TGTGCCAGCAGTATCGACAGGGCGACCGGGGAGCTGTTTTTT.

This chain connects TRBV28 to TRBJ1-1; possibly TRBD1 for D (5 bases). The V gene's germline CDR1 is MDHEN and CDR2 SYDVKM. The CDR3 has 16 residues. V lost 7 bases and J lost 5, with 23 bases in between. The CDR3 region is CASTFTTPGIRTEAFF. The CDR3 region has the DNA TGTGCCAGCACCTTTACTACTCCAGGGATAAGGACTGAAGCTTTCTTT.

The chain is built from TRBV5-6 and TRBJ2-1; maybe TRBD1 (5 bases). Germline V gene sequence: CDR1 SGHDT, CDR2 YYEEEE. The CDR3 sequence is 16 residues long. Trimming took off 2 bases at V and 0 bases at J, with 12 bases between the two ends. Here the CDR3 DNA reads TGTGCCAGCAGCTTTTGGGGCCGGAGCTCCTACAATGAGCAGTTCTTC. Encoded protein: CASSFWGRSSYNEQFF.

The chain has TRBV6-1 and TRBJ2-1; perhaps TRBD1 as D (8 bases). The germline V gene has CDR1 MNHNS and CDR2 SASEGT. V was shortened by 7 bases and J by 4 bases, with 14 bases between the two germline ends. This CDR3 region has 14 residues. The CDR3 coding sequence is TGTGCCAGCACGCACAGGGGGGGATACAATGAGCAGTTCTTC. Protein product: CASTHRGGYNEQFF.

The V gene is TRBV28, the J gene TRBJ2-1; the match to TRBD2 covers 7 bases. Looked up from germline, CDR1 is MDHEN and CDR2 is SYDVKM. This CDR3 spans 13 amino acids. V lost 10 bases and J lost 4; bases outside the gene matches: 7. This chain's CDR3 is CATGGGPYNEQFF. For the CDR3, the DNA is TGTGCCACCGGGGGAGGGCCGTACAATGAGCAGTTCTTC. The full variable domain, in which reference TRBV28 and TRBJ2-1 provide the parts outside the CDR3, is DVKVTQSSRYLVKRTGEKVFLECVQDMDHENMFWYRQDPGLGLRLIYFSYDVKMKEKGDIPEGYSVSREKKERFSLILESASTNQTSMYLCATGGGPYNEQFFGPGTRLTVL.

V is TRBV27 and J is TRBJ2-2, with TRBD2 matching 8 bases. This CDR3 contains 15 residues. Germline loops: CDR1 MNHEY, CDR2 SMNVEV (reference sequence). V shed 4 bases, J shed 3 bases, and the junction held 4 bases outside the gene matches. CDR3 sequence: CASSSGRAYTGELFF. CDR3 DNA sequence: TGTGCCAGCAGTTCCGGGAGGGCGTACACCGGGGAGCTGTTTTTT.

This rearrangement joins TRBV9 to TRBJ2-7, with 10 bases that match TRBD1. The V gene end was trimmed by 7 bases and the J gene end by 3 bases; junction bases not matched to a gene: 4. The CDR3 has 13 amino acids. Germline values: CDR1 SGDLS, CDR2 YYNGEE. The CDR3 loop is CASGTGENYEQYF. DNA of the CDR3: TGTGCCAGCGGGACAGGGGAAAACTACGAGCAGTACTTC. The whole variable domain, remainder taken from reference TRBV9 and TRBJ2-7, is DSGVTQTPKHLITATGQRVTLRCSPRSGDLSVYWYQQSLDQGLQFLIQYYNGEERAKGNILERFSAQQFPDLHSELNLSSLELGDSALYFCASGTGENYEQYFGPGTRLTVT.

V and J are TRBV5-1 and TRBJ2-1; the D is unclear. Germline CDR1 SGHRS, CDR2 YFSETQ. Trimming took off 1 base at V and 6 bases at J, with 11 bases between the two ends. The CDR3 contains 14 residues. CDR3 region: CASSLSTPPNEQFF. CDR3 in DNA: TGCGCCAGCAGCTTGAGTACACCCCCCAATGAGCAGTTCTTC.

This clone was seen only a few times. The V and J genes are TRBV11-3 and TRBJ2-1; a possible D gene is TRBD2 (5 bases). The length of the CDR3 is 13 residues. The V gene lost 3 bases and the J gene lost 6 bases, with 9 bases spanning the gap. CDR1 and CDR2 (germline): SGHNT, YENEEA. The CDR3 DNA is TGTGCCAGCAGCTTCGGAGCGGTCAATGAGCAGTTCTTC. Its translation is CASSFGAVNEQFF.

This sequence joins TRBV11-3 and TRBJ2-7; 9 bases fit TRBD1. The V segment lost 0 bases and the J segment 4 bases; nucleotides outside the gene matches: 1. The V gene's germline CDR1 is SGHNT and CDR2 YENEEA. The CDR3 is made up of 14 amino acids. The CDR3 protein is CASSLEQGAYEQYF. CDR3 in DNA: TGTGCCAGCAGCTTAGAACAGGGGGCTTACGAGCAGTACTTC.

This clone was seen more than once but under ten times. This sequence joins TRBV18 and TRBJ2-3; TRBD2 might be the D (6 bases). Between the trimmed V and J ends, which lost 3 bases and 1 base, there was a span of 11 bases. The CDR3 consists of 15 residues. Germline V gives CDR1 KGHSH, CDR2 LQKENI. CDR3 in DNA: TGTGCCAGCTCACCCCGCCCGGGGGGCACAGATACGCAGTATTTT. As protein: CASSPRPGGTDTQYF.

Only a few counts were recorded for this clone. This rearrangement joins TRBV28 to TRBJ2-1; TRBD2 matches 7 bases. Per germline, CDR1 MDHEN and CDR2 SYDVKM. There are 15 residues in the CDR3. Trimming removed 9 bases from V and 5 bases from J; junction bases left unmatched: 13. CDR3 sequence: CASRPGWEGHNEQFF. The CDR3 region has the DNA TGTGCCAGTCGACCGGGGTGGGAGGGGCACAATGAGCAGTTCTTC.

This rearrangement joins TRBV5-4 to TRBJ1-5, with D possibly TRBD1 on 5 matching bases. Germline V CDR1 and CDR2: SGHNT, YYREEE (reference sequence). This CDR3 has 15 residues. Trimming took 3 bases from V and 5 from J, leaving 15 bases between them. This chain's CDR3 is CASSWGGDPYQPQHF. CDR3 coding DNA: TGTGCCAGCAGCTGGGGGGGGGACCCATATCAGCCCCAGCATTTT.

This chain links TRBV10-3 with TRBJ1-1; D possibly corresponds to TRBD1 (5 bases). V dropped 10 bases and J dropped 0 bases, with 12 bases sitting between them. This CDR3 is 13 amino acids long. CDR1 and CDR2 from the germline V gene are ENHRY and SYGVKD. This CDR3 reads CATKTDMNTEAFF. CDR3 nucleotides: TGTGCCACCAAGACAGATATGAACACTGAAGCTTTCTTT.

The rearrangement joins TRBV6-6 to TRBJ2-5; 10 bases are shared with TRBD2. The better agreement between TRBJ2-7 and the DNA end casts doubt on the J call. The length of the CDR3 is 14 residues. CDR1 and CDR2 (germline): MNHNY, SVGAGI (reference sequence). This chain's CDR3 is CASSFLAGDYEQYF. The CDR3 region has the DNA TGTGCCAGCAGTTTTCTAGCGGGAGACTACGAGCAGTACTTC.

The chain couples TRBV5-1 to TRBJ2-1, with unresolved D. V lost 2 bases, J lost 0 bases, and 12 bases lay in between. The CDR3 runs to 16 residues. Germline-derived CDR1 and CDR2 are SGHRS and YFSETQ. For the CDR3, the DNA is TGCGCCAGCAGCTTAGAGACGGCTAGCTCCTACAATGAGCAGTTCTTC. Translated, it gives CASSLETASSYNEQFF.

This chain links TRBV10-3 with TRBJ2-5, with TRBD1 identical over 8 bases. CDR3 length: 15 amino acids. Germline CDR1 and CDR2: ENHRY and SYGVKD. V trimming: 5 bases; J trimming: 3 bases; junction bases outside the gene matches: 8. DNA for the CDR3: TGTGCCATCAGTACCAGCCAGGGGGCTAAAGAGACCCAGTACTTC. Its translation is CAISTSQGAKETQYF.

The rearrangement uses TRBV11-2 and TRBJ2-2; 11 bases match TRBD1. The CDR3 is made up of 15 amino acids. Germline loops: CDR1 SGHAT, CDR2 FQNNGV. Unmatched junction bases numbered 2, after V lost 4 bases and J lost 4 bases. The CDR3 DNA reads TGTGCCAGCAGCTGGGGGACAGGGGGCACCGGGGAGCTGTTTTTT. Translation gives CASSWGTGGTGELFF.

J is TRBJ2-1 and V is TRBV27, with D possibly TRBD1 on 6 matching bases. V shed 5 bases and J shed 5 bases, with 13 bases lying between them. This CDR3 region has 14 residues. Germline values: CDR1 MNHEY, CDR2 SMNVEV (reference sequence). The CDR3: CASSQQGSHNEQFF. In nucleotides, the CDR3 is TGTGCCAGCAGTCAACAGGGTTCCCACAATGAGCAGTTCTTC.

The V call is TRBV19, the J call TRBJ2-7; 8 bases fit TRBD1. The germline gives CDR1 LNHDA, CDR2 SQIVND (reference sequence). J was trimmed by 2 bases and V by 5 bases; bases with no gene match: 8. There are 15 residues in the CDR3. The CDR3 sequence is CASSLKRTGPYEQYF. As DNA, the CDR3 is TGTGCCAGTAGTCTTAAGAGGACAGGGCCCTACGAGCAGTACTTC.

This clone was observed a handful of times. The chain links TRBV7-2 to TRBJ2-7; 8 bases fit TRBD2. This CDR3 spans 15 amino acids. V was pared by 5 bases and J by 2 bases, with 8 bases of the junction left unmatched. The germline gives CDR1 SGHTA, CDR2 FQGNSA. The CDR3 sequence is CASSRGVAGTYEQYF. CDR3 nucleotides: TGTGCCAGCAGCCGTGGGGTAGCGGGGACCTACGAGCAGTACTTC.

This clone was counted a single time. The rearrangement joins TRBV15 to TRBJ2-6, with a possible D match to TRBD2 (6 bases). Germline CDR1 and CDR2: LNHNV and YYDKDF (reference sequence). V was clipped by 5 bases and J by 0 bases, with 17 bases between them. The CDR3 has 18 amino acids. CDR3 DNA sequence: TGTGCCACCAGCCTTGGAAGGGGACTGGTCTCTGGGGCCAACGTCCTGACTTTC. This sequence encodes CATSLGRGLVSGANVLTF.

The chain joins TRBV6-5 to TRBJ2-5; TRBD1 agrees at 11 bases. Germline V CDR1 and CDR2: MNHEY, SVGAGI. V was clipped by 7 bases and J by 8 bases; unmatched bases: 9. This CDR3 has 14 residues. The CDR3 DNA follows: TGTGCCAGCACCGAGGACAGGGGGCTGGATACCCAGTACTTC. It translates to CASTEDRGLDTQYF.